What follows describes a single T cell receptor (beta chain). No antigen is known for it. These data are taken from a study of T cell responses to AZD1222 COVID-19 vaccine. General study results and limits: White British donors predominated, females outnumbered males, and clonal diversity was possibly underestimated.

Germline CDR1 LNHDA, CDR2 SQIVND (reference sequence). The CDR3 is 16 amino acids. Trimming removed 3 bases at V and 1 base at J, with 15 bases between. Only in-frame clones appear in the TCRdb table, and some are missing; sequencing was by immunoSEQ multiplex PCR. The data hold some 69,000 clones, with about 85% observed a single time. The sequencing used peripheral blood, collected on day 0 of AZD1222 vaccination. This chain joins TRBV19 and TRBJ1-1; possible D gene TRBD1, 6 bases. This TCR came from an adult in good health. The CDR3 nucleotides read TGTGCCAGTAGTATTTTGGGGGGGCGAGGGAACACTGAAGCTTTCTTT. Translated: CASSILGGRGNTEAFF.